This T cell receptor (beta chain) is drawn from a study of blood T cell repertoires in COVID-19. Some clones are missing from TCRdb's copy, which holds only in-frame ones; the method was immunoSEQ multiplex PCR. The repertoire holds 98,000 or so clones, with around 64% as singletons. This CDR3 has 14 residues. Germline values: CDR1 SEHNR, CDR2 FQNEAQ (reference sequence). Losses at the gene ends were 5 bases for V and 1 base for J; bases not matched to a gene: 4. Sequencing was carried out using peripheral blood. The receptor comes from a middle-aged woman with acute or convalescent COVID-19. The genes are TRBV7-9 and TRBJ1-1; 7 bases match TRBD1. As DNA, the CDR3 is TGTGCCAGCAGCGCGGGACAGCAGAACACTGAAGCTTTCTTT. It translates to CASSAGQQNTEAFF.